This TCR beta chain came from a study of shared clonotypes between healthy human individuals. Deep-level settings were used for running the assay. It was roughly 190 ng DNA, 31,000 or so T cell genomes, that sorted-subset replicate PCRs used. Some clones are missing from TCRdb's copy, which holds only in-frame ones; the method was immunoSEQ multiplex PCR. The sample records approximately 350,000 clones, 96% being singletons. From germline, CDR1 is SNHLY and CDR2 FYNNEI. The CDR3 contains 15 residues. Trimming took 8 bases from V and 3 from J, leaving 18 bases between them. Overall study findings and caveats: The authors expected sequencing depth to affect clonotype sharing among donors.

Concerning this clone: Its antigen is undetermined.

CD8 memory cells included CD45RO+ cells plus CCR7-negative CD45RA+ TemRA cells. This TCR was recovered from a man aged 30 to 45 in good health. J is TRBJ2-3 and V is TRBV2, with a possible D match to TRBD2 (6 bases). The sample consisted of memory CD8+ T cells sorted from blood. The sample's subset: CD45RO+ cells pooled with CCR7-negative TemRA cells. This chain's CDR3 is CASGDSGEGTDTQYF. The CDR3 DNA reads TGTGCCAGCGGGGACTCGGGAGAGGGGACAGATACGCAGTATTTT.